This T cell receptor beta chain was observed in a study of blood T cell repertoires in COVID-19. Trimming shortened V by 7 bases and J by 5 bases, and 5 bases separated the two germline ends. The CDR3 has 10 residues. CDR1 and CDR2 from the germline V gene are MNHEY and SVGAGI. Sequencing was performed with immunoSEQ multiplex PCR; in TCRdb, only in-frame clones are kept and a portion is missing. The sample gives 200,000 to 300,000 clones, nearly 95% of which show up once; roughly 0.8% is in the top ten. This chain links TRBV6-5 with TRBJ1-2; D gene unclear. The clonotype comes from a man aged 25 to 45 with COVID-19, enrolled during active disease. The sample consisted of peripheral blood. The CDR3: CASTGYGYTF. DNA for the CDR3: TGTGCCAGCACCGGGTATGGCTACACCTTC.